This T cell receptor (beta chain) was identified during a study of shared clonotypes between healthy human individuals. V lost 1 base and J 1 base, leaving 20 bases between the germline ends. The length of the CDR3 is 20 residues. Per germline, CDR1 LGHNA and CDR2 YNFKEQ. Sequencing used immunoSEQ multiplex PCR; TCRdb keeps in-frame clones, though not all of them. The sample lists about 480,000 clones, 79% occurring once. The sequenced material came from PBMCs. This chain links TRBV4-2 with TRBJ2-6; D is possibly TRBD1 (6 bases). The clonotype originates from a woman aged 40 to 50 in good health. Some clones in this sample may be carry-over from other donors' samples. CDR3 DNA: TGTGCCAGCAGCCAAGTTCTCCAGGGGCCAGGAAGATCTGGGGCCAACGTCCTGACTTTC. This translates into CASSQVLQGPGRSGANVLTF.